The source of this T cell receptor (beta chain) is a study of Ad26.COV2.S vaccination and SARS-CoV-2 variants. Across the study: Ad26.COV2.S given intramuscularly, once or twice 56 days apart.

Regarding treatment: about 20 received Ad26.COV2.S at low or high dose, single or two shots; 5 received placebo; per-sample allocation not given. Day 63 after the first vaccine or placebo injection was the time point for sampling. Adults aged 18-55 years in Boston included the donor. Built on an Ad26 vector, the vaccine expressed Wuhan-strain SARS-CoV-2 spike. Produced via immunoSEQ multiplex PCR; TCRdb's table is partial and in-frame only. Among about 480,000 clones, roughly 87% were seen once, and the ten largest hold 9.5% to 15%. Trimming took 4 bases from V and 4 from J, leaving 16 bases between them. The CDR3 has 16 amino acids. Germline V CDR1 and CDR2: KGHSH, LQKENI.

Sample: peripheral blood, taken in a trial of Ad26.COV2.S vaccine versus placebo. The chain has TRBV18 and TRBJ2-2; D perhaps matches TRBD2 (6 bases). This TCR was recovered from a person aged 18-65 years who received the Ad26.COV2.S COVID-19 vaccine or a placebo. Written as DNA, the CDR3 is TGTGCCAGCTCACTTCAGCAGGGACTGAGCACCGGGGAGCTGTTTTTT. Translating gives CASSLQQGLSTGELFF.